The 2 T cell receptor beta chains presented below share a single source sample, sequenced in a study of T-cell reconstitution after alpha-beta-depleted transplantation in children. A library of TCRbeta sequences, prepared with unique molecular identifiers, was generated. TCRdb called the PCR reads again in MiXCR, with one record for every CDR3 protein. The top ten clones hold 5.5% to 7% of a sample with approximately 6,400 distinct CDR3 sequences, roughly 15% of them seen once. This specimen consisted of PBMCs, obtained before TCRalphabeta/CD19-depleted stem cell transplant. These receptors originate from a boy between 10 and 17 years old with acute lymphoblastic leukemia, due to receive a stem cell transplant.

This clonotype was counted ten times or more. The genes are TRBV29-1 and TRBJ2-3; D gene unclear. Germline lookup yields CDR1 SQVTM and CDR2 ANQGSEA. The CDR3 runs to 13 residues. The germline V and J ends were trimmed by 3 bases and 0 bases, with 7 bases remaining between them. In DNA, the CDR3 is TGCAGCGTTGAGGAGTGGAGCACAGATACGCAGTATTTT. Residues: CSVEEWSTDTQYF.

This clonotype showed up just a few times. The rearrangement joins TRBV27 to TRBJ2-2; D unresolved. The CDR3 consists of 17 residues. The germline CDR1 and CDR2 sequences are MNHEY and SMNVEV (reference sequence). V shed 3 bases and J shed 0 bases, with 14 bases lying between them. CDR3 bases: TGTGCCAGCAGTTTTCACAGCCTGGGGTCGAACACCGGGGAGCTGTTTTTT. Residues: CASSFHSLGSNTGELFF.